The 9 T cell receptor beta chains presented below share a single source sample, sequenced in a study of early T cells in non-severe SARS-CoV-2 infection. TCRdb called the 5' RACE reads again in MiXCR, with one record for every CDR3 protein. Of 75,000 to 95,000 distinct CDR3 sequences detected, approximately 15% appear once; the ten largest clones hold just over 5%. Specimen: whole blood, collected at baseline. The receptors shown here come from an adult who was a healthcare worker with PCR-confirmed SARS-CoV-2 infection or an uninfected control (not recorded which).

The rearrangement uses TRBV10-2 and TRBJ2-3; D is ambiguous. The CDR3 loop spans 19 amino acids. The germline V gene has CDR1 WSHSY and CDR2 SAAADI. Trimming removed 11 bases at V and 0 bases at J, with 30 bases between. CDR3 DNA: TGCGCCGCCCAACCTGATGTTCTGTCGGCTGGACCTAGCACAGATACGCAGTATTTT. Residues: CAAQPDVLSAGPSTDTQYF.

This clonotype was picked up many times. The rearrangement joins TRBV7-9 to TRBJ2-3, with no clear D. The CDR3 has 15 amino acids. Between the trimmed V and J ends, which lost 4 bases and 7 bases, there was a span of 18 bases. Germline CDR1 and CDR2: SEHNR and FQNEAQ (reference sequence). The CDR3 nucleotides are TGTGCCAGCAGCTCCCCCTTTGCGGAGATAAATACGCAGTATTTT. Protein: CASSSPFAEINTQYF.

V and J are TRBV7-3 and TRBJ1-1, with 8 nucleotides matching TRBD1. This CDR3 has 14 residues. Per the germline V gene, CDR1 is SGHTA and CDR2 is FQGTGA. After removal of 3 bases from V and 3 bases from J, the junction contained 3 bases not matched to a gene. Here the CDR3 reads CASSLDREDTEAFF. CDR3 sequence (DNA): TGTGCCAGCAGCTTGGACAGGGAGGACACTGAAGCTTTCTTT. The variable domain in full, with the rest retrieved from reference TRBV7-3 and TRBJ1-1, is GAGVSQTPSNKVTEKGKYVELRCDPISGHTALYWYRQSLGQGPEFLIYFQGTGAADDSGLPNDRFFAVRPEGSVSTLKIQRTERGDSAVYLCASSLDREDTEAFFGQGTRLTVV.

This clonotype was seen more than once but under ten times. The V gene is TRBV2, the J gene TRBJ2-3; the D gene is possibly TRBD2 (6 bases). Per germline, CDR1 SNHLY and CDR2 FYNNEI. The CDR3 has 16 amino acids. V dropped 0 bases and J dropped 2 bases, with 12 bases sitting between them. CDR3 sequence reads: CASSEAGTVVTDTQYF. The DNA for the CDR3 is TGTGCCAGCAGTGAAGCGGGGACTGTTGTCACAGATACGCAGTATTTT.

J is TRBJ2-3 and V is TRBV7-8; D gene uncertain. Germline lookup yields CDR1 SGHVS and CDR2 FQNEAQ. The V end lost 8 bases, the J end lost 2 bases, and 5 bases lay between the germline ends. This CDR3 region has 11 residues. The CDR3 DNA reads as TGTGCCAGCCGAAACACAGATACGCAGTATTTT. This encodes CASRNTDTQYF.

This clonotype has just a few counts. The V gene is TRBV7-2, the J gene TRBJ2-2, with TRBD2 identical over 8 bases. Trimming cost V 5 bases and J 7 bases; bases outside gene matches: 12. This CDR3 contains 16 residues. Germline values: CDR1 SGHTA, CDR2 FQGNSA. CDR3 coding DNA: TGTGCCAGCAGCCTAGTTAGCGGGATGGTCAACGGGGAGCTGTTTTTT. Amino acid sequence: CASSLVSGMVNGELFF.

In this sample, this clonotype turned up many times. V is TRBV6-5 and J is TRBJ2-3; 9 bases agree with TRBD1. This CDR3 has 15 amino acids. Germline-derived CDR1 and CDR2 are MNHEY and SVGAGI. Germline trimming cut 5 bases from V and 3 bases from J; bases unmatched to any gene: 6. CDR3 DNA: TGTGCCAGCAGTACCAACAGGGGGCTGACAGATACGCAGTATTTT. It translates to CASSTNRGLTDTQYF.

J is TRBJ1-2 and V is TRBV2, with no clear D. The CDR3 contains 13 residues. Trimming removed 8 bases at V and 6 bases at J, with 16 bases between. Germline V gene data show CDR1 as SNHLY and CDR2 as FYNNEI. The CDR3 region is CASGIEGIDGYTF. CDR3 coding DNA: TGTGCCAGCGGTATTGAGGGAATAGATGGCTACACCTTC.

Many counts were recorded for this clonotype. The chain has TRBV11-2 and TRBJ2-7; 14 bases align to TRBD2. The CDR3 runs to 16 residues. The germline gives CDR1 SGHAT, CDR2 FQNNGV. Trimming took 6 bases from V and 6 from J; bases not matched to a gene: 10. The DNA of the CDR3 is TGTGCCAGCAGTTCAGCCCCGGGACTAGCGGGAGTCGAGCAGTACTTC. Protein product: CASSSAPGLAGVEQYF.